Listed below are T cell receptor beta chains from one sample, sequenced in a study of blood T cells in healthy people across ages. TCRdb re-called the 5' RACE reads through MiXCR, storing one row per CDR3 protein. Of hundreds of thousands of distinct CDR3 sequences listed, 21% are singletons. Sequencing input: blood. The receptor set was obtained from a man aged 70 or older in good health. The conserved cysteine and the conserved F or W are not part of the CDR3 here. Each record gives: D gene, V gene, clone size, J gene, CDR3 protein. The D gene is left open where the match is weak. The size of a clone is reported for some rows only, either as once, few or many, or as a class for expanded clones.

D gene: TRBD1; V gene: TRBV6-6; clone size: .; J gene: TRBJ1-4; CDR3 protein: ASRNDRGNEKLF
D gene: TRBD2; V gene: TRBV28; clone size: .; J gene: TRBJ2-3; CDR3 protein: ASSFFSREGTQY
D gene: TRBD1; V gene: TRBV5-1; clone size: .; J gene: TRBJ2-7; CDR3 protein: ASRGGQGDYEQY
D gene: .; V gene: TRBV6-1; clone size: .; J gene: .; CDR3 protein: ASSERGRSNEQF
D gene: .; V gene: TRBV21-1; clone size: few; J gene: TRBJ2-1; CDR3 protein: ASSTNYRGRAGLYNEQF
D gene: .; V gene: TRBV27; clone size: .; J gene: TRBJ1-5; CDR3 protein: ASSLYGDDQPQH
D gene: TRBD1; V gene: TRBV6-1; clone size: .; J gene: TRBJ2-5; CDR3 protein: ASRLADRGRGETQY
D gene: .; V gene: TRBV7-2; clone size: few; J gene: TRBJ2-1; CDR3 protein: ASSLVWGTYNEQF
D gene: .; V gene: TRBV10-3; clone size: .; J gene: TRBJ1-1; CDR3 protein: AITATLNTEAF
D gene: .; V gene: TRBV3-1; clone size: many; J gene: TRBJ2-3; CDR3 protein: ASSQVGDGGPRGTQY
D gene: TRBD1; V gene: TRBV29-1; clone size: .; J gene: TRBJ1-2; CDR3 protein: SAAIGTGDYGYT
D gene: .; V gene: TRBV9; clone size: many; J gene: TRBJ1-3; CDR3 protein: ASSGRDGVSGNTIY
D gene: .; V gene: TRBV9; clone size: .; J gene: TRBJ2-7; CDR3 protein: ASNLGGGEQY
D gene: TRBD1; V gene: TRBV5-1; clone size: few; J gene: TRBJ2-6; CDR3 protein: ASSFLTGAGANVLT
D gene: .; V gene: TRBV7-9; clone size: .; J gene: .; CDR3 protein: ASSFSTRYNEQF
D gene: .; V gene: TRBV20-1; clone size: .; J gene: TRBJ2-5; CDR3 protein: SAHRTQETQY
D gene: TRBD2; V gene: TRBV5-5; clone size: .; J gene: .; CDR3 protein: ASSRLTSGSYEQY
D gene: TRBD2; V gene: TRBV29-1; clone size: .; J gene: TRBJ2-3; CDR3 protein: SVQSGRSTDTQY
D gene: .; V gene: TRBV7-4; clone size: few; J gene: TRBJ2-5; CDR3 protein: ASSLYGDGETQY
D gene: TRBD2; V gene: TRBV7-2; clone size: .; J gene: TRBJ2-5; CDR3 protein: ASSMGLALQETQY
D gene: TRBD1; V gene: TRBV12-3/TRBV12-4; clone size: .; J gene: TRBJ2-5; CDR3 protein: ASSLWRDRVD
D gene: TRBD2; V gene: TRBV11-1; clone size: once; J gene: TRBJ2-5; CDR3 protein: ASRPGLAGGAKETQY
D gene: TRBD2; V gene: TRBV7-2; clone size: few; J gene: TRBJ2-7; CDR3 protein: ANSLFTSGSSYEQY
D gene: TRBD1; V gene: TRBV7-2; clone size: few; J gene: .; CDR3 protein: ASSVSGTGVDYEQY
D gene: .; V gene: TRBV10-2; clone size: few; J gene: TRBJ2-5; CDR3 protein: ASSDIQETQY
D gene: .; V gene: TRBV6-5; clone size: few; J gene: TRBJ1-1; CDR3 protein: ASRWGTEAF
D gene: .; V gene: TRBV4-1; clone size: .; J gene: TRBJ2-1; CDR3 protein: ASSSRDFSYNEQF
D gene: TRBD2; V gene: TRBV2; clone size: many; J gene: TRBJ2-1; CDR3 protein: ASGLGDEQF
D gene: TRBD1; V gene: TRBV5-1; clone size: many; J gene: TRBJ2-3; CDR3 protein: ASSLGQGARDTQY
D gene: .; V gene: TRBV7-8; clone size: few; J gene: TRBJ1-5; CDR3 protein: ASSLGGGAQPQH
D gene: .; V gene: TRBV6-5; clone size: .; J gene: TRBJ1-1; CDR3 protein: ASSYRRENTEAF
D gene: TRBD2; V gene: TRBV2; clone size: many; J gene: TRBJ2-1; CDR3 protein: ASRLALTNEQF